Given below is one TCR beta chain in context. The V end lost 4 bases, the J end lost 6 bases, and 13 bases lay between the germline ends. This CDR3 spans 14 amino acids. Germline V gene sequence: CDR1 SEHNR, CDR2 FQNEAQ (reference sequence). This sample was taken from a study of blood T cells in healthy people across ages. A second PCR, run for about 6 to 11 cycles, used a sample-barcoded 5' primer plus a J-beta primer mix. TCRdb reanalysed the 5' RACE reads using MiXCR and keeps one entry per CDR3 protein. Of 1.5 million to 1.9 million distinct CDR3 sequences listed, approximately 43% were seen once; the top ten hold about 3.8%.

The sequencing input was blood. This sequence was found in a woman between 18 and 30 years old in good health. This sequence joins TRBV7-9 and TRBJ2-1, with D possibly matching TRBD2 (6 bases). CDR3 nucleotide sequence: TGTGCCAGCAGCTCCTCCGCGGGATTCAATGAGCAGTTCTTC. Encoded protein: CASSSSAGFNEQFF.